The TCR beta chain under discussion was sequenced for a study of blood T cell repertoires in COVID-19. The wider study: From the United States, Italy and Spain came samples of acute and convalescent COVID-19. PBMCs, B-cell-depleted T cells, or T cells were the source of the cDNA or gDNA that made up the material.

Authors' data handling: Nucleated cell counts were estimated from reference gene primer amplification. Here immunoSEQ multiplex PCR was the method, and the copy in TCRdb shows in-frame clones only, minus some. V, J and clone size were drawn from that table, and D and trimming were deduced from the DNA. The sample shows some 140,000 clones, roughly 84% of them seen only once. The germline V gene has CDR1 ENHRY and CDR2 SYGVKD. V lost 6 bases, J lost 5 bases, and 14 bases lay in between. This CDR3 has 13 amino acids. The sample was peripheral blood. The sequence came from a man between 60 and 70 years old with acute or convalescent COVID-19. V and J are TRBV10-3 and TRBJ2-7; a possible D gene is TRBD1 (7 bases). CDR3 nucleotides: TGTGCCATCAGAGGCGGGACAGAGGACGAGCAGTACTTC. Translating gives CAIRGGTEDEQYF.